Below are 25 T cell receptor beta chains sequenced from a single sample in a study of OX40 agonist ivuxolimab in advanced cancers. The data were produced by immunoSEQ multiplex PCR, yet TCRdb's version contains in-frame clones alone and is incomplete. This table holds about 20,000 clones, approximately 80% found once. Sequenced material: CD4+ or CD8+ T cells sorted from blood, taken in a trial of the OX40 agonist ivuxolimab. The receptors shown here come from an adult with an advanced solid tumor such as melanoma, head and neck, liver or kidney cancer.

This chain connects TRBV19 to TRBJ2-3; possibly TRBD1 for D (6 bases). Germline V gives CDR1 LNHDA, CDR2 SQIVND (reference sequence). V was trimmed by 1 base and J by 0 bases, leaving 8 bases between them. CDR3 length: 15 amino acids. This CDR3 is CASSIVGGSTDTQYF. In nucleotides, the CDR3 is TGTGCCAGTAGTATAGTTGGGGGCAGCACAGATACGCAGTATTTT. Using reference TRBV19 and TRBJ2-3 for the parts outside the CDR3, the full variable domain is DGGITQSPKYLFRKEGQNVTLSCEQNLNHDAMYWYRQDPGQGLRLIYYSQIVNDFQKGDIAEGYSVSREKKESFPLTVTSAQKNPTAFYLCASSIVGGSTDTQYFGPGTRLTVL.

V gene TRBV2 combines with J gene TRBJ1-4; D gene ambiguous. With 9 bases removed from V and 3 bases from J, the gap between germline ends came to 11 bases. CDR1 is SNHLY and CDR2 is FYNNEI in the germline V gene. The CDR3 has 13 residues. CDR3 sequence (DNA): TGTGCCAGTGCAGGAGCACCTAATGAAAAACTGTTTTTT. Protein sequence: CASAGAPNEKLFF.

The rearrangement links TRBV7-6 to TRBJ2-2, with 8 bases identical to TRBD2. V shed 3 bases, J shed 6 bases, and the junction held 3 bases outside the gene matches. Germline V gives CDR1 SGHVS, CDR2 FNYEAQ. The CDR3 contains 14 residues. The CDR3 here is CASSFTSGPGELFF. CDR3 sequence (DNA): TGTGCCAGCAGCTTCACTAGCGGCCCCGGGGAGCTGTTTTTT.

This clone was recorded once. The chain couples TRBV6-5 to TRBJ2-5, with D possibly called TRBD1 or TRBD2 (5 bases each). Germline loops: CDR1 MNHEY, CDR2 SVGAGI. This CDR3 has 16 amino acids. The V gene lost 2 bases and the J gene lost 5 bases, with 18 bases spanning the gap. The CDR3 loop is CASSYGTSNRKETQYF. The CDR3 DNA follows: TGTGCCAGCAGTTACGGGACGTCGAATAGGAAGGAGACCCAGTACTTC.

CDR3 residues: CASSPDKSTDTQYF. The CDR3 coding sequence is TGTGCCAGCAGCCCAGACAAGAGCACAGATACGCAGTATTTT. The chain joins TRBV7-9 to TRBJ2-3, with D uncertain. Deletions cut 5 bases from V and 0 bases from J, with 9 bases between. Germline V gene lookup returns CDR1 SEHNR and CDR2 FQNEAQ (reference sequence). This CDR3 comprises 14 residues.

This clone was counted between two and nine times. In DNA, the CDR3 is TGTGCCAGCAGTGAATTTAGCGGGAGGGCTGGGAATGAGCAGTTCTTC. This translates into CASSEFSGRAGNEQFF. V gene TRBV6-1 combines with J gene TRBJ2-1, with TRBD2 matching 11 bases. The CDR3 has 16 residues. V was pared by 2 bases and J by 7 bases, with 7 bases of the junction left unmatched. Germline-derived CDR1 and CDR2 are MNHNS and SASEGT.

V is TRBV10-3 and J is TRBJ2-3, with D perhaps matching TRBD1 (5 bases). The CDR3 is made up of 14 amino acids. V was clipped by 8 bases and J by 0 bases, with 12 bases between them. In germline, CDR1 is ENHRY, CDR2 SYGVKD. CDR3 loop: CAIHRRASTDTQYF. Written as DNA, the CDR3 is TGTGCCATCCACCGCAGGGCTAGCACAGATACGCAGTATTTT.

The chain links TRBV7-9 to TRBJ2-7; D uncertain. CDR1 and CDR2 (germline): SEHNR, FQNEAQ (reference sequence). This CDR3 has 11 residues. Trimming took off 5 bases at V and 7 bases at J, with 9 bases between the two ends. DNA of the CDR3: TGTGCCAGCAGCCCTCTCCTGGAGCAGTACTTC. Translation: CASSPLLEQYF.

This chain links TRBV11-3 with TRBJ2-7; the D call may be TRBD1 or TRBD2 (5 bases each). V dropped 5 bases and J dropped 2 bases, with 13 bases sitting between them. The CDR3 extends over 14 amino acids. The germline V gene encodes CDR1 SGHNT and CDR2 YENEEA. The CDR3 bases are TGTGCCAGCAGCGCCCGGGACGGGACCTACGAGCAGTACTTC. It encodes CASSARDGTYEQYF.

The gene calls are TRBV7-2 and TRBJ2-7; 8 bases match TRBD2. Germline loops: CDR1 SGHTA, CDR2 FQGNSA. CDR3 length equals 15 residues. Trimming at V came to 1 base and at J to 2 bases, leaving 4 bases not matched to a gene. CDR3 in amino acids: CASSLEGLGTYEQYF. CDR3 in DNA: TGTGCCAGCAGCTTAGAGGGACTAGGAACCTACGAGCAGTACTTC. Together with reference TRBV7-2 and TRBJ2-7, the CDR3 gives the full variable domain: GAGVSQSPSNKVTEKGKDVELRCDPISGHTALYWYRQSLGQGLEFLIYFQGNSAPDKSGLPSDRFSAERTGGSVSTLTIQRTQQEDSAVYLCASSLEGLGTYEQYFGPGTRLTVT.

This clone was seen just once. The chain joins TRBV7-8 to TRBJ2-7, with D hard to call. Germline V gene lookup returns CDR1 SGHVS and CDR2 FQNEAQ. The CDR3 is 16 amino acids. The V and J ends lost 1 base and 2 bases respectively, with 15 bases between them. CDR3 sequence: CASSLEVLGPTYEQYF. The DNA of the CDR3 is TGTGCCAGCAGCTTAGAGGTTCTAGGCCCCACCTACGAGCAGTACTTC.

The J gene is TRBJ1-1, the V gene TRBV5-1; D uncertain. Germline CDR1 and CDR2: SGHRS and YFSETQ. The V gene lost 0 bases and the J gene lost 4 bases, with 31 bases spanning the gap. The CDR3 consists of 21 residues. Written as DNA, the CDR3 is TGCGCCAGCAGCTTGGTATCTCCTAGTGTGGGCAGGTTGGCTGCAGGCACTGAAGCTTTCTTT. Protein product: CASSLVSPSVGRLAAGTEAFF. Full variable domain (remainder filled in from reference TRBV5-1 and TRBJ1-1): KAGVTQTPRYLIKTRGQQVTLSCSPISGHRSVSWYQQTPGQGLQFLFEYFSETQRNKGNFPGRFSGRQFSNSRSEMNVSTLELGDSALYLCASSLVSPSVGRLAAGTEAFFGQGTRLTVV.

This clone was seen just once. The rearrangement joins TRBV12-5 to TRBJ2-7, with 7 bases aligning to TRBD1. After removal of 3 bases from V and 5 bases from J, the junction contained 7 bases not matched to a gene. Germline assignment: CDR1 LGHNT and CDR2 FRNRAP. This CDR3 has 14 residues. CDR3 sequence: CASGLHRGLDEQYF. Here the CDR3 DNA reads TGTGCTAGTGGTTTACACAGGGGCTTGGACGAGCAGTACTTC.

V gene TRBV2 combines with J gene TRBJ2-1; D unclear. This CDR3 spans 15 amino acids. In germline, CDR1 is SNHLY, CDR2 FYNNEI. V was cut by 2 bases and J by 0 bases, with 8 bases left in between. Written as DNA, the CDR3 is TGTGCCAGCAGTGAAAGGTCCAGCTCCTACAATGAGCAGTTCTTC. The encoded protein is CASSERSSSYNEQFF.

V usage is TRBV9 and J usage is TRBJ2-5; D remains ambiguous. Trimming took 4 bases from V and 1 from J, leaving 14 bases between them. Germline V CDR1 and CDR2: SGDLS, YYNGEE. The CDR3 is 15 amino acids. This CDR3 is CASSLSGLGQETQYF. CDR3 coding DNA: TGTGCCAGCAGCCTATCGGGTCTGGGCCAAGAGACCCAGTACTTC.

The chain links TRBV6-1 to TRBJ2-5; D not resolved. Trimming pared 6 bases from V and 4 bases from J, leaving 18 bases between. The CDR3 runs 15 residues. Germline CDR1 reads MNHNS; CDR2 reads SASEGT. The CDR3 DNA reads as TGTGCCAGCAGAGATAACCAACGGTGGGGAGAGACCCAGTACTTC. This translates into CASRDNQRWGETQYF.

The chain uses TRBV7-9 and TRBJ1-4, with D perhaps matching TRBD1 (5 bases). Trimming left V 5 bases short and J 6 bases short, with 13 bases between. CDR1 is SEHNR, CDR2 FQNEAQ, per germline (reference sequence). The CDR3 consists of 14 residues. CDR3 loop: CASSKGTLDEKLFF. For the CDR3, the DNA is TGTGCCAGCAGCAAGGGGACCCTCGATGAAAAACTGTTTTTT.

The chain recombines TRBV5-6 with TRBJ1-1; D possibly corresponds to TRBD1 (5 bases). Germline CDR1 SGHDT, CDR2 YYEEEE. The CDR3 spans 15 residues. The V gene lost 1 base and the J gene lost 1 base, with 11 bases spanning the gap. The CDR3 here is CASSLWVRGNTEAFF. The CDR3 coding sequence is TGTGCCAGCAGCTTGTGGGTGAGGGGGAACACTGAAGCTTTCTTT. Complete variable domain (other parts from reference TRBV5-6 and TRBJ1-1): DAGVTQSPTHLIKTRGQQVTLRCSPKSGHDTVSWYQQALGQGPQFIFQYYEEEERQRGNFPDRFSGHQFPNYSSELNVNALLLGDSALYLCASSLWVRGNTEAFFGQGTRLTVV.

The chain joins TRBV14 to TRBJ1-2; weak D call: TRBD1 (6 bases). This CDR3 is built from 15 residues. Germline V CDR1 and CDR2: SGHDN, FVKESK. Trimming took off 4 bases at V and 3 bases at J, with 15 bases between the two ends. The CDR3 DNA sequence: TGTGCCAGCAGCCCCCTGGGGGGGCCACACTATGGCTACACCTTC. This gives the protein CASSPLGGPHYGYTF. The full variable domain, in which reference TRBV14 and TRBJ1-2 provide the parts outside the CDR3, is EAGVTQFPSHSVIEKGQTVTLRCDPISGHDNLYWYRRVMGKEIKFLLHFVKESKQDESGMPNNRFLAERTGGTYSTLKVQPAELEDSGVYFCASSPLGGPHYGYTFGSGTRLTVV.

This clone was recorded a few times. The chain is built from TRBV7-9 and TRBJ1-2; 9 positions agree with TRBD1. In germline, CDR1 is SEHNR, CDR2 FQNEAQ (reference sequence). J was trimmed by 5 bases and V by 4 bases; bases with no gene match: 5. The CDR3 is 14 residues long. In nucleotides, the CDR3 is TGTGCCAGCAGCTCTGGACAGGGGCTGTATGGCTACACCTTC. It is translated as CASSSGQGLYGYTF.

The genes are TRBV28 and TRBJ2-7; 11 bases map to TRBD1. CDR1 and CDR2 (germline): MDHEN, SYDVKM. The CDR3 totals 16 residues. With 4 bases clipped from V and 2 bases from J, the junction kept 7 bases outside the gene matches. The CDR3 region has the DNA TGTGCCAGCAGTTCCCCATGGACAGGGGGCCCCTACGAGCAGTACTTC. This translates into CASSSPWTGGPYEQYF.

This chain links TRBV4-1 with TRBJ2-1, with 15 bases that match TRBD2. Germline V gene sequence: CDR1 MGHRA, CDR2 YSYEKL. The CDR3 length is 18 residues. After removal of 4 bases from V and 5 bases from J, the junction contained 9 bases not matched to a gene. The CDR3 bases are TGCGCCAGCAGCCCAATGGGACTAGCGGGAGGCCGTGACAATGAGCAGTTCTTC. Translation gives CASSPMGLAGGRDNEQFF.

This clone appeared once. The chain couples TRBV9 to TRBJ1-2; 8 bases fit TRBD1. The germline V gene has CDR1 SGDLS and CDR2 YYNGEE. V shed 4 bases and J 2 bases; nucleotides not matched to a gene: 7. The CDR3 loop spans 15 amino acids. CDR3 DNA: TGTGCCAGCAGCATAGGACGGACAGGGAACTATGGCTACACCTTC. Its translation: CASSIGRTGNYGYTF.

The CDR3 protein is CASSLSPNNEQFF. In DNA form, the CDR3 reads TGTGCCAGCAGCTTATCCCCGAACAATGAGCAGTTCTTC. The rearrangement joins TRBV7-3 to TRBJ2-1, with D unclear. CDR3 length: 13 amino acids. V was cut by 2 bases and J by 5 bases, with 7 bases left in between. The germline CDR1 and CDR2 sequences are SGHTA and FQGTGA.

The chain joins TRBV30 to TRBJ1-4, with 7 bases lining up with TRBD1. J gave up 0 bases and V 3 bases, and 4 bases lay outside the gene matches. The CDR3 is 15 residues long. The germline gives CDR1 GTSNPN, CDR2 SVGIG (reference sequence). The CDR3 protein is CAWSLQGATNEKLFF. CDR3 DNA sequence: TGTGCCTGGAGCCTCCAGGGGGCAACTAATGAAAAACTGTTTTTT.